Sequencing of this T cell receptor beta chain was carried out in a study of shared clonotypes between healthy human individuals. Assay: immunoSEQ multiplex PCR; the TCRdb copy retains only in-frame clones and omits some. The table lists approximately 470,000 clones, around 73% of them singletons. Germline lookup yields CDR1 SGHNT and CDR2 YYREEE (reference sequence). The CDR3 has 14 residues. Deletions cut 2 bases from V and 4 bases from J, with 10 bases between. The gene calls are TRBV5-4 and TRBJ2-1; weak D call: TRBD1 (5 bases). This receptor was obtained from a woman in her 40s in good health. Some clones in this sample may be carry-over from other donors' samples. The sample taken for sequencing was PBMCs. This CDR3 reads CASSFKPGYNEQFF. DNA for the CDR3: TGTGCCAGCAGCTTTAAGCCAGGGTACAATGAGCAGTTCTTC.